This T cell receptor (beta chain) comes out of a study of blood T cell repertoires in COVID-19. Original handling: Amplification with reference gene primers provided the estimates of nucleated cell counts. Sequencing used immunoSEQ multiplex PCR; TCRdb keeps in-frame clones, though not all of them. From that table come the V and J calls and clone size; the DNA was used to work out D and trimming. The sample consists of 130,000 to 150,000 clones, 70% to 85% of them appearing once. A note on this clone: One end of the junction is discordant with germline, which a read error may explain.

The sample consisted of peripheral blood. The source is a woman aged 80 or older in a cohort sampled during active or convalescent COVID-19.

In DNA form, the CDR3 reads TGTGCCAGCAGCTTGGAAGGGGGGGAGGCTTTC. Translating gives CASSLEGGEAF. The V and J genes are TRBV5-4 and TRBJ1-2; a possible D gene is TRBD1 (6 bases). The CDR3 spans 11 residues. Germline V gives CDR1 SGHNT, CDR2 YYREEE (reference sequence). The complete variable domain, with remaining parts taken from reference TRBV5-4 and TRBJ1-2, reads ETGVTQSPTHLIKTRGQQVTLRCSSQSGHNTVSWYQQALGQGPQFIFQYYREEENGRGNFPPRFSGLQFPNYSSELNVNALELDDSALYLCASSLEGGEAFGSGTRLTVV.